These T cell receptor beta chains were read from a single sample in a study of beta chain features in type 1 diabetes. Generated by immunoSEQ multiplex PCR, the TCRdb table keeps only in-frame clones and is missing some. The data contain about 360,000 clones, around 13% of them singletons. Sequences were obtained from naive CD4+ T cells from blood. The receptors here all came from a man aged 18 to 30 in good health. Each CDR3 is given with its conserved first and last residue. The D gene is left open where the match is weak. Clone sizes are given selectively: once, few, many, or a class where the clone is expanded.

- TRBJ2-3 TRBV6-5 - TGTGCCAGCAGTTACGAAGCTACTGCCGGAGATACGCAGTATTTT CASSYEATAGDTQYF
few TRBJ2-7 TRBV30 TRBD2 TGTGCCTGGACCTTAGGCGGGGGGGTGGGCGAGCAGTACTTC CAWTLGGGVGEQYF
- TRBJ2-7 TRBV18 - TGTGCCAGCTCACCCGACAGGTCCATCTACGAGCAGTACTTC CASSPDRSIYEQYF
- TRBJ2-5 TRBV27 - TGTGCCAGCAGTTTTTGGCCAGGGGAGACCCAGTACTTC CASSFWPGETQYF
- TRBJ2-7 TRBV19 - TGTGCCAGTAGTGGGTACGGGGGCGAGCAGTACTTC CASSGYGGEQYF
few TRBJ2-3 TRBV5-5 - TGTGCCAGCAGACAACAGGGTGTGAGTACAGATACGCAGTATTTT CASRQQGVSTDTQYF
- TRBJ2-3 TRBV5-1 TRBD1 TGCGCCAGCAGCGATGACAGGGGGCGGTCAGATACGCAGTATTTT CASSDDRGRSDTQYF
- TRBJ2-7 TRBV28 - TGTGCCAGCAGCCCCGCCCTTACCTACGAGCAGTACTTC CASSPALTYEQYF
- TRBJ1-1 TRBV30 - TGTGCCTGGAGCAAACAGGGTGGATCGACTGAAGCTTTCTTT CAWSKQGGSTEAFF
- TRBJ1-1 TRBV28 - TGTGCCAGCAGTTTACGGGAAGGAGCTTTCTTT CASSLREGAFF
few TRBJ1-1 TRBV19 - TGTGCCAGTAGTACGACAGAGAACACTGAAGCTTTCTTT CASSTTENTEAFF
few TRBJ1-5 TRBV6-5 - TGTGCCAGCAGGAAACAGGGCCTCAATCAGCCCCAGCATTTT CASRKQGLNQPQHF
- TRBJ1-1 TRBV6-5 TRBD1 TGTGCCAGCAGTTCGACAGGGCGGGCTGAAGCTTTCTTT CASSSTGRAEAFF
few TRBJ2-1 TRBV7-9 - TGTGCCAGCAGCTCCACAGGGAAACGGAATGAGCAGTTCTTC CASSSTGKRNEQFF
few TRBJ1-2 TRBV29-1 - TGCAGCGTTGAGACCAGACAGTATGGCTACACCTTC CSVETRQYGYTF
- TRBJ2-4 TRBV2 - TGTGCCAGCATAGAGAGAACGGGTAAAAACATTCAGTACTTC CASIERTGKNIQYF
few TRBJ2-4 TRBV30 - TGTGCCTGGGCTATTTCTGGGGGGGGGCCAGGCATTCAGTACTTC CAWAISGGGPGIQYF
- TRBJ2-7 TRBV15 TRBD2 TGTGCCACCAGCGAAGCGGGGATACGGACCTACGAGCAGTACTTC CATSEAGIRTYEQYF
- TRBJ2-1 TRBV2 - TGTGCCAGCAGTGAACAAGGGGGTGGGTACAATGAGCAGTTCTTC CASSEQGGGYNEQFF
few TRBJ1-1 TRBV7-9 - TGTGCCAGCAGCTTGCCTCGGGGGAACACTGAAGCTTTCTTT CASSLPRGNTEAFF
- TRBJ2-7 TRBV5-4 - TGTGCCAGCAGCTCACAGGGCAGGAGCTCCTACGAGCAGTACTTC CASSSQGRSSYEQYF
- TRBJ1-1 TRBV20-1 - TGCAGTACGGGGTTCTCCACTGAAGCTTTCTTT CSTGFSTEAFF
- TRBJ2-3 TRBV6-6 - TGTGCCAGCAATCCCTCCCGGGGGAGTAGAACAGATACGCAGTATTTT CASNPSRGSRTDTQYF
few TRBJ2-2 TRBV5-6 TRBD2 TGTGCCAGCAGCTTGTATAGCGGGAAGGACACCGGGGAGCTGTTTTTT CASSLYSGKDTGELFF
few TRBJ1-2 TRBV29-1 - TGCAGCGTTGAAGTCGTCGGGGGTTACGGCTACACCTTC CSVEVVGGYGYTF
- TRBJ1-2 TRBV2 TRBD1 TGTGCCAGCAGTGCGACAGGGGACAGAGCTCACTATGGCTACACCTTC CASSATGDRAHYGYTF
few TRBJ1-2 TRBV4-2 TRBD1 TGTGCCAGCAGCCCCCGACAGGGTTACTATGGCTACACCTTC CASSPRQGYYGYTF
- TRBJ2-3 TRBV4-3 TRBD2 TGCGCCCGCAGCCAAGAATATCGTAGCGGGAGGTCAGATACACAGTATTTT CARSQEYRSGRSDTQYF
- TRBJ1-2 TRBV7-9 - TGTGCCAGCAGCTTGGGAGCTGGCTACACCTTC CASSLGAGYTF
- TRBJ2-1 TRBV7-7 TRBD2 TGTGCTAGCAGCTTAGATCCGAGCGGGGGCAATGAGCAGTTCTTC CASSLDPSGGNEQFF